This entry lists 3 T cell receptor beta chains sequenced from one sample in a study of cytomegalovirus exposure and HLA in healthy donors. The PCR made use of 60 Vbeta and 13 Jbeta primers. The method was immunoSEQ multiplex PCR; TCRdb's version includes in-frame clones alone and lacks a portion of them. The sample yields 150,000 to 200,000 clones, 80% seen once. The sequencing sample was made of PBMCs. These receptors were obtained from a girl between 5 and 17 years old in good health and CMV-seropositive.

The chain employs TRBV7-2 and TRBJ1-1; the D gene is possibly TRBD1 (5 bases). Germline V gene sequence: CDR1 SGHTA, CDR2 FQGNSA. V was shortened by 1 base and J by 1 base, with 7 bases between the two germline ends. CDR3 length equals 14 residues. The CDR3 region is CASSLVDKNTEAFF. The CDR3 nucleotides are TGTGCCAGCAGCTTAGTGGACAAGAACACTGAAGCTTTCTTT.

V and J are TRBV6-4 and TRBJ1-2, with 12 positions matching TRBD1. J lost 7 bases, V lost 5 bases, and 11 bases had no gene match. This CDR3 region has 16 residues. Germline V gene sequence: CDR1 MRHNA, CDR2 SNTAGT. The chain's CDR3 is CASSQQGGQGAVGYTF. As DNA, the CDR3 is TGTGCCAGCAGTCAACAGGGGGGACAGGGGGCTGTTGGCTACACCTTC.

A few counts support this clone. The chain recombines TRBV4-1 with TRBJ2-7, with 13 bases that match TRBD2. V shed 6 bases and J 5 bases; nucleotides not matched to a gene: 19. This CDR3 is built from 19 residues. The germline CDR1 and CDR2 sequences are MGHRA and YSYEKL. CDR3 in amino acids: CASRPRRAGGTSGTNEQYF. CDR3 in DNA: TGCGCCAGCAGGCCCCGACGGGCAGGGGGGACTAGCGGGACCAACGAGCAGTACTTC.